This TCR beta chain was captured by sequencing in a study of beta chain features in type 1 diabetes. Overall study: Cell yields, gender and age were comparable in patients and healthy donors.

V was shortened by 7 bases and J by 2 bases, with 14 bases between the two germline ends. CDR1 and CDR2 from the germline V gene are SNHLY and FYNNEI. There are 14 residues in the CDR3. The whole isolated RNA underwent reverse transcription, so sequencing captured expressed TCRB transcripts. Method: immunoSEQ multiplex PCR; TCRdb's copy keeps in-frame clones and lacks some. Among under 900,000 clones, 15% to 20% were seen once, and the ten largest hold 0.02% to 0.025%. Remarks on this clone: What it binds is unknown.

Findings and caveats of the study: All four CD4+ subsets of Type 1 diabetes patients contained TCRB CDR3s that were moderately but significantly shorter.

The sequence was collected from a woman between 18 and 29 years old in good health. The V call is TRBV2, the J call TRBJ2-5; D tentatively fits TRBD1 or TRBD2 (5 bases each). The sequencing input was naive CD4+ T cells from blood. The CDR3 nucleotides read TGTGCCAGCACCAGAAGGGACCGGCAAGAGACCCAGTACTTC. The encoded protein is CASTRRDRQETQYF.